What follows is one T cell receptor (beta chain) and its context. Trimming took off 5 bases at V and 4 bases at J, with 11 bases between the two ends. CDR3 length equals 13 residues. Germline CDR1 SGHTA, CDR2 FQGNSA. This specimen belongs to a study of blood T cell repertoires in COVID-19. TCRdb keeps only in-frame clones here, not all; method: immunoSEQ multiplex PCR. The data show about 220,000 clones, around 80% seen once. This chain joins TRBV7-2 and TRBJ1-2; a possible D gene is TRBD1 (5 bases). The receptor comes from a woman aged 70-85 years with acute or convalescent COVID-19. The sample taken for sequencing was peripheral blood. Here the CDR3 reads CASSPLGPYGYTF. Written as DNA, the CDR3 is TGTGCCAGCAGCCCCCTGGGGCCCTATGGCTACACCTTC.